This T cell receptor (beta chain) is drawn from a study of T cell responses to AZD1222 COVID-19 vaccine. In the case of this clone: Its antigen remains unknown.

J was trimmed by 1 base and V by 4 bases; bases with no gene match: 2. Germline CDR1 GTSNPN, CDR2 SVGIG (reference sequence). This CDR3 spans 13 amino acids. Profiling relied on immunoSEQ multiplex PCR, and the TCRdb table lists in-frame clones only, not all of them. The profile shows 100,000 to 150,000 clones, just over 85% of them singletons. General study findings and limits: The donors showed a predominance of white British ancestry and of females, with possible underestimation of clonal diversity. A reported finding is that nearly half of spike-specific TCRs target unmutated variant regions. Just a handful of AZD1222 recipients tested seropositive at baseline.

Sequences were derived from peripheral blood, sampled on day 0 of AZD1222 vaccination. The chain links TRBV30 to TRBJ1-1; 8 nucleotides line up with TRBD1. This receptor was identified in an adult in good health. The CDR3, as DNA: TGTGCCTGGACGGGACAGGCGAACACTGAAGCTTTCTTT. Its translation is CAWTGQANTEAFF.